Listed below are T cell receptor beta chains from one sample, sequenced in a study of long-term antiretroviral therapy in people with HIV. TCRdb's table, derived via immunoSEQ multiplex PCR, lists solely in-frame clones and lacks some. The table has 25,000 to 30,000 clones, less than 90% seen once; the top ten hold less than 7%. The sample here was unsorted PBMCs, taken 0.4 years after starting antiretroviral therapy. The receptors come from a man between 18 and 29 years old with HIV. Each CDR3 is given without its conserved first and last residue. The D gene is left open where the match is weak.

J	D	V	CDR3
TRBJ2-7	TRBD1	TRBV6-5	ASSNQGAYSYEQY
TRBJ2-1	-	TRBV6-5	ASSYQGSNNEQF
TRBJ1-1	-	TRBV18	ASSPGQNTEAF
TRBJ2-7	-	TRBV5-6	ASSPRGEVIPYEQY
TRBJ2-6	TRBD1	TRBV27	ASSELGQGFSGANVLT
TRBJ1-5	-	TRBV5-8	ASSFQGFSNQPQH
TRBJ2-1	-	TRBV7-2	ASSYGPWGGEQF
TRBJ2-1	-	TRBV19	ASSMDSEEQF
TRBJ2-7	-	TRBV19	ASSISGSSYEQY
TRBJ2-1	-	TRBV27	ASSLGDGWWF
TRBJ1-2	TRBD1	TRBV28	ASSLMAGGNT
TRBJ2-7	-	TRBV6-5	ASWSRVYEQY
TRBJ1-5	-	TRBV6-5	ASSQGKGGNQPQH
TRBJ2-3	TRBD2	TRBV27	ASSLWGGDTQY
TRBJ2-3	TRBD2	TRBV7-8	AGAELAGEGTQY